The T cell receptor (beta chain) described here comes from a study of human T cells and chemical hapten exposure. TCRdb redid the calling of the RACE reads with MiXCR, one entry per CDR3 protein. The sample holds 150,000 to 200,000 distinct CDR3 sequences, around 13% seen once. Regarding time point: patch test 1, 2 weeks after DPC sensitization. Treatment noted: therapeutic diphenylcyclopropenone sensitization with weekly scalp DPC. CDR3 length: 12 amino acids. CDR1 and CDR2 (germline): SQVTM, ANQGSEA. Trimming removed 5 bases from V and 14 bases from J, with 16 bases in between. The sequences come from whole blood, collected in connection with sensitization to the hapten diphenylcyclopropenone (DPC). This TCR came from a woman aged 30 to 39 with alopecia areata. Some clones in this sample may be carry-over from other donors' samples. The chain carries TRBV29-1 and TRBJ1-6, with no clear D. CDR3 bases: TGCAGCGTTAGGACGGCCTCAGGATCCCTCCACTTT. It yields the protein CSVRTASGSLHF.